The sequence of this TCR beta chain was determined in a study of T cells in Graves' hyperthyroidism and ophthalmopathy (dated by TCRdb to the late 2010s). For the study in its entirety: Peripheral blood samples were taken at the time of initial diagnosis, prior to any treatment. To identify TCR V-J signatures that set the groups apart, the researchers used a discovery cohort of 100 patients, made up of 43 with Graves' ophthalmopathy and about 55 with stable Graves' hyperthyroidism. Prospective prediction of ophthalmopathy was tested in an independent validation cohort of 18 to 20 hyperthyroidism patients and some 17 patients who later progressed to ophthalmopathy. For training and testing, the 100 or so patients in the discovery cohort were randomly divided in a 7:3 ratio. In roughly six Graves' hyperthyroidism patients, the study also compared T-cell repertoires from thyroid tissue with T-cell repertoires from blood. After blood sampling, hyperthyroidism patients were treated with methimazole at a starting dose of 30 mg daily, and ophthalmopathy patients were treated with high-dose intravenous methylprednisolone. According to the paper, TCR Vbeta CDR3 sequencing was carried out on 120 to 150 peripheral blood samples, which came from over 40 ophthalmopathy, around 75 hyperthyroidism and roughly 17 progressor patients. General study outcomes and caveats: During validation, the model predicted progression to ophthalmopathy a median of about 6.3 months ahead of onset, with roughly 65% sensitivity and 72% to 80% specificity. Most expanded thyroid clonotypes (frequency above 0.001) were also detected in blood, a finding suggesting that blood repertoires may reflect thyroid immune responses. No statistical method was used to fix the sample size in advance, and group allocation was not hidden from the investigators. In cross-validation, a model built on a 13 V-J signature told ophthalmopathy apart from stable hyperthyroidism with approximately 90% sensitivity and about 81% specificity, and in testing the same model reached 80%/75%.

The TCR beta CDR3 regions were amplified from RNA transcripts. The TCR CDR3 was subjected to a first round of RT-PCR using the HTBI primer set and the Qiagen OneStep RT-PCR kit. Libraries were constructed in a second round of multiplex PCR, after which size selection and purification were carried out. Paired-end sequencing of the libraries was performed with 100 bp reads on an Illumina HiSeq2000. Concerning the study's data processing: Raw data were processed with SOAPnuke, discarding reads with adapters, uncalled bases, mean Phred below 15, or no exact constant-primer or identifier match. COPE v1.2.5 was used to merge the high-quality paired reads, and each unique nucleotide sequence was defined as a clonotype. MiTCR v1.1 was used to align clonotypes to the IMGT TRBV, TRBD and TRBJ reference segments. The analysis was restricted to V-J combinations with a frequency above 0.0001, which together covered 98% to 99.2% of the repertoires. The TCS score was defined as F50 (clonal expansion) divided by E x V (chaos), with BLOSUM62-based TCRdist calculated between CDR3 peptides within each V-J. Welch's t-statistics and random forest reduced around 550 V-J features to about 13, which were used in a naive Bayes classifier (R e1071). In TCRdb, the public reads were trimmed at Q25 with fastp and aligned with MiXCR, with productive beta chains retained. CDR3 protein duplicates are merged, each entry listing the most common genes and DNA. The V and J calls were determined by TCRdb, not by the authors. A total of about 690,000 distinct CDR3 sequences appear in this sample, roughly 17% of them only once. 15% to 18% of the sample is taken by the ten largest.

Stable Graves' hyperthyroidism was defined as no progression to ophthalmopathy during 18 months of follow-up. Hyperthyroidism patients were aged 18 to 65 years and newly diagnosed, with disease duration of less than 2 months. Exclusion was applied to patients with uncontrolled infections, other autoimmune diseases, pregnancy or lactation. Diagnoses were established on the basis of clinical symptoms, serum thyroxine and TRAb, thyroid ultrasound, and orbital computed tomography. PBMCs were separated from 10 ml of fresh peripheral blood using Ficoll-Paque density gradient centrifugation. Trizol reagent was used to extract total RNA, and RNA quality was then checked on an Agilent 2100 Bioanalyzer. This clonotype was counted many times. No cognate antigen has been identified for it. The sample holds no much larger clone one base away, and base qualities are not on file. The sequencing input was blood. The receptor was isolated from a man aged 50 or older with Graves' hyperthyroidism.

The nucleotides are TGTGCCAGCAGCTTGCCCGGGGTCCAGGGGCAGTACTTC. This sequence encodes CASSLPGVQGQYF. Recombination linked TRBV7-9 to TRBJ2-7, with the D assignment possibly TRBD1 or TRBD2, given 5 matching bases for each. CDR1 and CDR2, looked up from the germline V gene (reference sequence), are SEHNR and FQNEAQ. The CDR3 runs 13 residues from the cysteine to the phenylalanine. Only the CDR3 DNA stays, 39 bases, in frame from base 1. Relative to germline, V is 3 bases shorter and J is 9 bases shorter, with 15 bases between their ends.